This TCR beta chain derives from a study of graft-versus-host responses after intestinal transplantation. Clones were read by immunoSEQ multiplex PCR, and TCRdb kept only the in-frame ones, dropping some. The table shows about 43,000 clones, with approximately 95% occurring only once. Unmatched junction bases numbered 9, after V lost 11 bases and J lost 2 bases. The CDR3 extends over 16 amino acids. Germline loops: CDR1 WSHSY, CDR2 SAAADI. This clonotype was obtained from a human patient who received an intestinal transplant, so some T cells may come from the graft donor. The chain joins TRBV10-2 to TRBJ2-3, with TRBD2 identical over 14 bases. Sequenced material: PBMCs, taken more than 310 days after intestinal transplant. This CDR3 reads CAVLGTSGSPTDTQYF. The CDR3 coding sequence is TGCGCCGTCTTAGGGACTAGCGGGAGCCCCACAGATACGCAGTATTTT.